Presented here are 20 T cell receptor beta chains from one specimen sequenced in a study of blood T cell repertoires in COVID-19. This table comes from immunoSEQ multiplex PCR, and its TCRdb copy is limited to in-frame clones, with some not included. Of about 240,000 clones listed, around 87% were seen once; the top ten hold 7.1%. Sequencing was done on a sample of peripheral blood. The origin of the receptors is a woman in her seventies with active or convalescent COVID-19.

CDR3 protein: CSAVWGEEAFF. CDR3 sequence (DNA): TGCAGCGCGGTTTGGGGGGAGGAAGCTTTCTTT. The genes are TRBV29-1 and TRBJ1-1, with D perhaps matching TRBD1 (5 bases). CDR1 and CDR2 from the germline V gene are SQVTM and ANQGSEA. The length of the CDR3 is 11 residues. V gave up 7 bases and J gave up 8 bases, with 14 bases separating them.

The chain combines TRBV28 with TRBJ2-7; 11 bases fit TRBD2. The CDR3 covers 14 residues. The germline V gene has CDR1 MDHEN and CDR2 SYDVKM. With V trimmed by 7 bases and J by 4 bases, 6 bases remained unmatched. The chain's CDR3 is CASIPTSGVYEQYF. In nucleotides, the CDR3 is TGTGCCAGCATCCCGACTAGCGGGGTATACGAGCAGTACTTC.

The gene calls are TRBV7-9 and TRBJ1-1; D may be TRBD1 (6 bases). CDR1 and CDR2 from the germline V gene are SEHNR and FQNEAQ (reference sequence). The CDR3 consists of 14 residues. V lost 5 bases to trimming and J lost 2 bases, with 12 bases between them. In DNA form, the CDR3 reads TGTGCCAGCAGCGTGGGGGGGCAAAACACTGAAGCTTTCTTT. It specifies CASSVGGQNTEAFF.

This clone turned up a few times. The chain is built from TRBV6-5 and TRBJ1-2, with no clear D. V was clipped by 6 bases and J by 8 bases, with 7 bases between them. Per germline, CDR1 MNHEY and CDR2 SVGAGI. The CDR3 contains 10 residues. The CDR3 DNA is TGTGCCAGCAGGCTCAGGGGCTACACCTTC. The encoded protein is CASRLRGYTF.

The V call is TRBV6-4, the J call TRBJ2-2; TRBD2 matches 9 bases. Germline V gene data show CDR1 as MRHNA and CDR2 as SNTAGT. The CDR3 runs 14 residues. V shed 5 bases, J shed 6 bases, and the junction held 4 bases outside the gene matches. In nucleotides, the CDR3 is TGTGCCAGCAGTATACTAGCGGGCGCCGGGGAGCTGTTTTTT. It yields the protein CASSILAGAGELFF.

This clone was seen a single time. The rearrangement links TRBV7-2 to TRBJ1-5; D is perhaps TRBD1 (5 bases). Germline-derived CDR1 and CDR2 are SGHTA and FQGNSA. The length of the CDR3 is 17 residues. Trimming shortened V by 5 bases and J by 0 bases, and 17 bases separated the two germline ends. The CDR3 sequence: CASSPLGGSYSNQPQHF. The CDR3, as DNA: TGTGCCAGCAGCCCCCTCGGGGGATCTTATAGCAATCAGCCCCAGCATTTT.

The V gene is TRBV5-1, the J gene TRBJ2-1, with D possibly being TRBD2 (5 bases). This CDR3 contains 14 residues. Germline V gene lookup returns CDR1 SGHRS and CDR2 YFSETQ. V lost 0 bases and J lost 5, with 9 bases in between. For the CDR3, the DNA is TGCGCCAGCAGCTTGGTGTCGGGAAACAATGAGCAGTTCTTC. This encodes CASSLVSGNNEQFF.

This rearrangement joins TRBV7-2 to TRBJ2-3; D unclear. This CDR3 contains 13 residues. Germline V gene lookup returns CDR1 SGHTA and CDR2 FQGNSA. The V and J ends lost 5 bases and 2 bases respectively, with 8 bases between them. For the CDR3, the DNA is TGTGCCAGCAGCCGTTACTACACAGATACGCAGTATTTT. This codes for CASSRYYTDTQYF. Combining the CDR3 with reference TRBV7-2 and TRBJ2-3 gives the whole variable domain GAGVSQSPSNKVTEKGKDVELRCDPISGHTALYWYRQSLGQGLEFLIYFQGNSAPDKSGLPSDRFSAERTGGSVSTLTIQRTQQEDSAVYLCASSRYYTDTQYFGPGTRLTVL.

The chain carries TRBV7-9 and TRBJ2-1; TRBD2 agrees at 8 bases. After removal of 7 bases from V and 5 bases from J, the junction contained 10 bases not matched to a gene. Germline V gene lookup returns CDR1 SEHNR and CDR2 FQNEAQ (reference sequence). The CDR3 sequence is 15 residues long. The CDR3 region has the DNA TGTGCCAGCACCCGGGGGGGCACACAGGACAATGAGCAGTTCTTC. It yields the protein CASTRGGTQDNEQFF.

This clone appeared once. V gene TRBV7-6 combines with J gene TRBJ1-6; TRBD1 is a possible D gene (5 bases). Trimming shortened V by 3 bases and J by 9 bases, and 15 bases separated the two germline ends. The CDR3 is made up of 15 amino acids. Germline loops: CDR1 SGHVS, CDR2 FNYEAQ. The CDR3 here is CASSLGIRGSSPLHF. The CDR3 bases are TGTGCCAGCAGCTTGGGGATCCGGGGGAGTTCACCCCTCCACTTT.

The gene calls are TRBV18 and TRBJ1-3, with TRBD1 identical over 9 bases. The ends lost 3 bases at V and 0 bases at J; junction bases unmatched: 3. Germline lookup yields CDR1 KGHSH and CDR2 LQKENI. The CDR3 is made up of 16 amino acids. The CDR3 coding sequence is TGTGCCAGCTCACCGGGACAGGGTCTCTCTGGAAACACCATATATTTT. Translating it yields CASSPGQGLSGNTIYF.

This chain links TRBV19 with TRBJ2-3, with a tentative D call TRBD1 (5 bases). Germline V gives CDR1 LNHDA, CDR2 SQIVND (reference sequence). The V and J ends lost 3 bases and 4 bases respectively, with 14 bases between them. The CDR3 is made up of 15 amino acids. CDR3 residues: CASSIPGSSADTQYF. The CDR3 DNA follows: TGTGCCAGTAGTATTCCAGGGTCGTCGGCAGATACGCAGTATTTT.

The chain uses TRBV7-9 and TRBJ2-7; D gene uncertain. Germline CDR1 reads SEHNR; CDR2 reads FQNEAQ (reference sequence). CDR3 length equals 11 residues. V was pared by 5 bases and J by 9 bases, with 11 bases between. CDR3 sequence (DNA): TGTGCCAGCAGCGTCGACTTGTTGCAGTACTTC. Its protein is CASSVDLLQYF.

The CDR3 nucleotides read TGTGCCAGCAGCTTAGAAGGGGACAGGGGCTACTATGGCTACACCTTC. Translating gives CASSLEGDRGYYGYTF. This rearrangement joins TRBV7-9 to TRBJ1-2; TRBD1 agrees at 10 bases. V gave up 1 base and J gave up 3 bases; unmatched junction bases: 5. Germline loops: CDR1 SEHNR, CDR2 FQNEAQ (reference sequence). The CDR3 is made up of 16 amino acids.

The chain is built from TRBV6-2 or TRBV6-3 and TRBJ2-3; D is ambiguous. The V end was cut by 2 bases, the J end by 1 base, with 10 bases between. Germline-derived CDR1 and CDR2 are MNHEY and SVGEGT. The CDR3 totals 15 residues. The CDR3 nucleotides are TGTGCCAGCAGTTACACCAGCGTGGGCACAGATACGCAGTATTTT. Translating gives CASSYTSVGTDTQYF.

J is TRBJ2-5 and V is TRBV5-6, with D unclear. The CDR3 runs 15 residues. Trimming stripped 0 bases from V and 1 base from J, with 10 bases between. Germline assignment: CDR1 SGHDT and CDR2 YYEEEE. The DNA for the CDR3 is TGTGCCAGCAGCTTGGTAAAACTACTCCAAGAGACCCAGTACTTC. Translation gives CASSLVKLLQETQYF.

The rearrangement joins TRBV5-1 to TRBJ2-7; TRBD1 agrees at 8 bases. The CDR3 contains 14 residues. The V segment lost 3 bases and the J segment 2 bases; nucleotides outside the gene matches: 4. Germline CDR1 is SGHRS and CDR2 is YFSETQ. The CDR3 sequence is CASSSGQVAYEQYF. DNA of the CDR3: TGCGCCAGCAGCTCGGGACAGGTAGCCTACGAGCAGTACTTC.

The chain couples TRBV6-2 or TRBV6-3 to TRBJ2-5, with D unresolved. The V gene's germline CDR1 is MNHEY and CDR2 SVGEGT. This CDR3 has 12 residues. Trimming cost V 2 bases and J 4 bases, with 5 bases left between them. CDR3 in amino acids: CASSYLRETQYF. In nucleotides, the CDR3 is TGTGCCAGCAGTTACCTCCGAGAGACCCAGTACTTC.

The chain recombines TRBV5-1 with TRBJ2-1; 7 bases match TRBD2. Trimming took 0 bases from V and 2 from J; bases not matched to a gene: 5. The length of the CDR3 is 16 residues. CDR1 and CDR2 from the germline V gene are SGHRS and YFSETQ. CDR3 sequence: CASSLAGGGTYNEQFF. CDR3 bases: TGCGCCAGCAGCTTGGCCGGCGGGGGTACCTACAATGAGCAGTTCTTC.

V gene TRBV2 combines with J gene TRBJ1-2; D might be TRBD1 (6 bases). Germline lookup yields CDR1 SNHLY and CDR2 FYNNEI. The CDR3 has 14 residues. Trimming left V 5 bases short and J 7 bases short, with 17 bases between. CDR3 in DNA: TGTGCCAGCAGTAAGGACAGATTCGGCGCTGGCTACACCTTC. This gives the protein CASSKDRFGAGYTF.